This T cell receptor (beta chain) was captured by sequencing in a study of shared clonotypes between healthy human individuals. Study observations and caveats: Deeper or shallower sequencing was expected to change how clonotypes are shared among donors.

Only one count was recorded for this clone. Its specificity is not known. The CDR3 runs to 13 residues. Germline CDR1 reads MNHNS; CDR2 reads SASEGT. With 8 bases removed from V and 3 bases from J, the gap between germline ends came to 14 bases. The protocol was immunoSEQ multiplex PCR, while the TCRdb copy is restricted to in-frame clones and leaves out a portion. Of around 300,000 clones listed, roughly 91% were seen once; the top ten hold around 15%. Study donors comprised healthy, HIV-negative adults devoid of recent acute infection or vaccination. Input material: memory CD8+ T cells sorted from blood. Subset noted: CD45RO+ cells pooled with CCR7-negative TemRA cells. The TCR originated in a man aged 18 to 30 in good health. The chain has TRBV6-1 and TRBJ2-7; D is perhaps TRBD2 (6 bases). The CDR3 region is CASHRDSYYEQYF. The CDR3 DNA sequence: TGTGCCAGCCATAGGGACTCGTACTACGAGCAGTACTTC.